This record concerns one TCR beta chain sequence. A single count supports this clonotype. It lacks a known antigen. No qualities accompany the bases; no much larger clone lies one base away. A read on its own is weak evidence. The germline V gene gives CDR1 as SGHDT and CDR2 as YYEEEE. Inclusive of the bounding cysteine and phenylalanine, the CDR3 is 15 residues long. The DNA shown is the 45-base CDR3, in frame from base 1. Unmatched junction bases come to 9, with V trimmed by 4 bases and J by 2 bases. The library was built by means of PCR. Sequencing was carried out with an Illumina HiSeq 2500. To normalize quantification of the TCRbeta repertoire, the TCR libraries were built with molecular barcoding that relied on unique molecular identifiers. The raw public reads went through TCRdb reprocessing: fastp at Q25, MiXCR clone calling, in-frame beta chains kept. Identical CDR3 proteins give one entry, which carries the most common genes and DNA. The sample table contains around 400,000 distinct CDR3 sequences; only one count was recorded for over 20% of them. The ten largest make up around 3.9% of the sample.

The data derive from a study of T-cell reconstitution after alpha-beta-depleted transplantation in children (dated by TCRdb to 2016 to 2017). Regarding the study in general: Using TCR repertoire profiling, the study followed T-cell immune reconstitution in a quantitative way in children after TCRalphabeta/CD19-depleted allogeneic hematopoietic cell transplantation.

This clonotype was obtained from a human donor who donated a stem cell graft to a child with acute myeloid leukemia. The source was PBMCs from the stem cell graft donor, collected from the stem cell graft. Recombination connected TRBV5-6 to TRBJ2-7; the junction holds 7 bases that match TRBD1. The base sequence is TGTGCCAGCAGCACCCTCAGGGGGTCTCCCTACGAGCAGTACTTC. It specifies CASSTLRGSPYEQYF.